The 3 T cell receptor beta chains listed next were all sequenced from one sample in a study of sequential checkpoint blockade in melanoma. Repertoires were generated with immunoSEQ multiplex PCR, while TCRdb's copy carries only in-frame clones and drops some. The table lists around 3,500 clones, around 16% of them singletons. Documented treatment: randomized to nivolumab then ipilimumab (arm A) or the reverse (arm B). The starting material was tumor tissue (inferred from file names), obtained from a patient given nivolumab and ipilimumab in sequence. All receptors derive from a human donor with melanoma.

This clone has just a few counts. The V call is TRBV5-3, the J call TRBJ1-1, with 7 bases matching TRBD1. TRBV5-3 is marked as an open reading frame, function uncertain. J was trimmed by 0 bases and V by 0 bases; bases with no gene match: 5. The length of the CDR3 is 16 residues. This chain's CDR3 is CARSLEGALMNTEAFF. The CDR3 DNA is TGTGCCAGAAGCTTGGAGGGGGCCCTTATGAACACTGAAGCTTTCTTT.

This clone was observed a few times. The chain carries TRBV28 and TRBJ1-5, with 7 bases lining up with TRBD1. Germline assignment: CDR1 MDHEN and CDR2 SYDVKM. The CDR3 is 13 amino acids. Trimming at V came to 8 bases and at J to 4 bases, leaving 5 bases not matched to a gene. The DNA of the CDR3 is TGTGCCAGCTATCCCAGGGGGAATCAGCCCCAGCATTTT. Its protein is CASYPRGNQPQHF.

This clone ranks as large. The chain carries TRBV6-8 and TRBJ2-1, with D perhaps assigned TRBD1 or TRBD2 (5 bases each). V was cut by 5 bases and J by 7 bases, with 15 bases left in between. CDR3 length equals 14 residues. Germline CDR1 MNHGY, CDR2 SAAAGT. The CDR3 protein is CASSPMGTGNEQFF. The CDR3 DNA reads as TGTGCCAGCAGTCCTATGGGGACGGGAAATGAGCAGTTCTTC.